The 18 T cell receptor beta chains below all came from one sample that was sequenced in a study of blood T cell repertoires in COVID-19. Repertoires were generated with immunoSEQ multiplex PCR, while TCRdb's copy carries only in-frame clones and drops some. The data contain a few hundred thousand clones, about four fifths of them seen just once; the ten biggest clones take up approximately 3.6%. The sequencing sample was made of PBMCs or T cells enriched from blood (not recorded which). These receptors originate from a man aged 50-59 years who had recovered from COVID-19.

The rearrangement joins TRBV5-1 to TRBJ2-2; TRBD2 matches at 14 bases. This CDR3 comprises 18 residues. With V trimmed by 0 bases and J by 1 base, 2 bases remained unmatched. Germline CDR1 SGHRS, CDR2 YFSETQ. CDR3 DNA: TGCGCCAGCAGCTTGGGGACTAGCGGGGGGCTGAACACCGGGGAGCTGTTTTTT. It codes for CASSLGTSGGLNTGELFF.

The rearrangement joins TRBV28 to TRBJ1-4, with a tentative D call TRBD1 (5 bases). Germline V CDR1 and CDR2: MDHEN, SYDVKM. This CDR3 spans 14 amino acids. V lost 5 bases and J 12 bases, leaving 19 bases between the germline ends. The CDR3 sequence is CASSTRRGVSELFF. In DNA, the CDR3 is TGTGCCAGCAGTACCCGTAGGGGCGTCTCTGAACTGTTTTTT.

This clone occurred a few times. This sequence joins TRBV7-2 and TRBJ2-7, with D perhaps matching TRBD1 (6 bases). V was clipped by 5 bases and J by 6 bases, with 14 bases between them. Germline V gives CDR1 SGHTA, CDR2 FQGNSA. The CDR3 runs 13 residues. CDR3 sequence: CASSQGLRGEQYF. DNA of the CDR3: TGTGCCAGCAGCCAGGGGTTAAGGGGCGAGCAGTACTTC.

V and J are TRBV19 and TRBJ2-1, with 7 bases identical to TRBD1. V was pared by 5 bases and J by 0 bases, with 4 bases of the junction left unmatched. This CDR3 has 15 residues. Per germline, CDR1 LNHDA and CDR2 SQIVND (reference sequence). The CDR3: CASSGRQGSYNEQFF. As DNA, the CDR3 is TGTGCCAGTAGTGGGAGACAGGGCTCCTACAATGAGCAGTTCTTC.

The V and J genes are TRBV13 and TRBJ2-7; 12 bases match TRBD1. Germline CDR1 is PRHDT and CDR2 is FYEKMQ (reference sequence). The CDR3 spans 16 residues. Trimming at V came to 3 bases and at J to 0 bases, leaving 3 bases not matched to a gene. In DNA form, the CDR3 reads TGTGCCAGCAGCTTGGGACAGGGGGCTCTCTCCTACGAGCAGTACTTC. Protein sequence: CASSLGQGALSYEQYF.

The gene calls are TRBV28 and TRBJ1-5, with D possibly TRBD1 on 6 matching bases. Germline V gene data show CDR1 as MDHEN and CDR2 as SYDVKM. The CDR3 runs 15 residues. Trimming shortened V by 7 bases and J by 3 bases, and 16 bases separated the two germline ends. The CDR3 spells CASTSGGSYNQPQHF. CDR3 in DNA: TGTGCCAGCACCAGCGGGGGCAGCTACAATCAGCCCCAGCATTTT. Combining the CDR3 with reference TRBV28 and TRBJ1-5 gives the whole variable domain DVKVTQSSRYLVKRTGEKVFLECVQDMDHENMFWYRQDPGLGLRLIYFSYDVKMKEKGDIPEGYSVSREKKERFSLILESASTNQTSMYLCASTSGGSYNQPQHFGDGTRLSIL.

Only a few counts were recorded for this clone. The conserved phenylalanine or tryptophan normally closing the CDR3 is absent here, so this likely arose from a read error. The limits of the CDR3 on the DNA are not certain, so only TCRdb's listed CDR3 is given. The chain recombines TRBV18 with TRBJ2-7; TRBD1 is the table's D call, not checked against the DNA. Germline CDR1 KGHSH, CDR2 LQKENI. 11 amino acids form the CDR3, both terminal residues included. The CDR3 reads CASSPGQVLRL.

The chain has TRBV7-9 and TRBJ2-2; 7 bases line up with TRBD1. V trimming: 5 bases; J trimming: 1 base; junction bases outside the gene matches: 7. This CDR3 has 16 residues. CDR1 SEHNR and CDR2 FQNEAQ come from the germline V gene (reference sequence). The CDR3 reads CASSPQGVENTGELFF. In nucleotides, the CDR3 is TGTGCCAGCAGCCCGCAGGGGGTAGAGAACACCGGGGAGCTGTTTTTT.

The chain couples TRBV11-1 to TRBJ1-2; D unresolved. The CDR3 is 13 residues long. Trimming took 6 bases from V and 0 from J, leaving 8 bases between them. Per the germline V gene, CDR1 is SGHAT and CDR2 is FQDESV (reference sequence). The CDR3 coding sequence is TGTGCCAGCAGACACGAAACTAACTATGGCTACACCTTC. Amino acids: CASRHETNYGYTF.

The CDR3, as DNA: TGTGCCAGCAGCCACCGGCAAGGAGAAGTCTATGGCTACACCTTC. Translated, it gives CASSHRQGEVYGYTF. The gene calls are TRBV3-1 (or the pseudogene TRBV3-2) and TRBJ1-2; no clear D gene. From germline, CDR1 is LGHDT and CDR2 YNNKEL (reference sequence). V was shortened by 3 bases and J by 4 bases, with 15 bases between the two germline ends. This CDR3 has 15 amino acids.

The rearrangement uses TRBV2 and TRBJ1-1; D is unresolved. The CDR3 totals 14 residues. Looked up from germline, CDR1 is SNHLY and CDR2 is FYNNEI. V lost 3 bases, J lost 0 bases, and 8 bases lay in between. CDR3 bases: TGTGCCAGCAGTGACAGTTACATGAACACTGAAGCTTTCTTT. Translation gives CASSDSYMNTEAFF.

The chain couples TRBV20-1 to TRBJ2-5; 8 bases align to TRBD2. The CDR3 is made up of 15 amino acids. Unmatched junction bases numbered 9, after V lost 3 bases and J lost 3 bases. Germline V gene data show CDR1 as DFQATT and CDR2 as SNEGSKA (reference sequence). The CDR3 region is CSASPQPGLEETQYF. The CDR3 nucleotides are TGCAGTGCTAGTCCCCAACCGGGACTAGAAGAGACCCAGTACTTC.

V and J are TRBV5-1 and TRBJ2-2; TRBD1 matches 9 bases. The J segment lost 6 bases and the V segment lost 4 bases, leaving 10 bases of the junction unmatched. CDR3 length: 16 residues. Germline V gene data show CDR1 as SGHRS and CDR2 as YFSETQ. CDR3 DNA sequence: TGCGCCAGCAGCCTGTGGACAGGGGTCTCGGCCGGGGAGCTGTTTTTT. Translated: CASSLWTGVSAGELFF.

The V call is TRBV5-4, the J call TRBJ2-1; 9 positions match TRBD2. Germline V gene data show CDR1 as SGHNT and CDR2 as YYREEE (reference sequence). J lost 5 bases, V lost 5 bases, and 8 bases had no gene match. The CDR3 is 15 residues long. Here the CDR3 DNA reads TGTGCCAGCAGAAGAGGCGGGAGGGAGAACAATGAGCAGTTCTTC. Translation gives CASRRGGRENNEQFF. The full variable domain, its missing parts supplied by reference TRBV5-4 and TRBJ2-1, is ETGVTQSPTHLIKTRGQQVTLRCSSQSGHNTVSWYQQALGQGPQFIFQYYREEENGRGNFPPRFSGLQFPNYSSELNVNALELDDSALYLCASRRGGRENNEQFFGPGTRLTVL.

This rearrangement joins TRBV10-3 to TRBJ2-7; D is uncertain. CDR3 length: 13 amino acids. Trimming pared 5 bases from V and 3 bases from J, leaving 11 bases between. Germline V gives CDR1 ENHRY, CDR2 SYGVKD. In DNA, the CDR3 is TGTGCCATCAGTCTAAACGGAGACTACGAGCAGTACTTC. Amino acids: CAISLNGDYEQYF.

V is TRBV27 and J is TRBJ2-6; 8 positions match TRBD1. The germline V gene has CDR1 MNHEY and CDR2 SMNVEV (reference sequence). The CDR3 length is 15 residues. V lost 7 bases and J lost 2; bases outside the gene matches: 4. The CDR3 DNA follows: TGTGCCAGCAACCAGGGGGCACCTGGGGCCAACGTCCTGACTTTC. Protein: CASNQGAPGANVLTF.

This chain connects TRBV6-2 or TRBV6-3 to TRBJ2-7; TRBD2 matches 9 bases. Germline loops: CDR1 MNHEY, CDR2 SVGEGT. V lost 5 bases, J lost 2 bases, and 4 bases stayed unmatched. CDR3 length equals 14 residues. CDR3 in amino acids: CASSRSGSPYEQYF. The CDR3 coding sequence is TGTGCCAGCAGTCGTAGCGGGAGCCCCTACGAGCAGTACTTC.

This rearrangement joins TRBV5-6 to TRBJ1-2; 8 nucleotides match TRBD1. The J segment lost 4 bases and the V segment lost 7 bases, leaving 3 bases of the junction unmatched. CDR1 is SGHDT and CDR2 is YYEEEE in the germline V gene. This CDR3 spans 12 amino acids. The CDR3 loop is CASDDRGYGYTF. CDR3 DNA sequence: TGTGCCAGCGACGACAGGGGCTATGGCTACACCTTC.